This TCR beta chain comes out of a study of blood T cell repertoires in COVID-19. Looking at the study overall: Acute and convalescent COVID-19 specimens originated in the United States, Italy and Spain. From T cells, B-cell-depleted T cells, or PBMCs came the material, which was cDNA or gDNA.

In the original analysis: Reference gene primer amplification gave estimated nucleated cell counts. The table came from immunoSEQ multiplex PCR; TCRdb's copy has only in-frame clones and leaves some out. From that table come the V and J calls and clone size; the DNA was used to work out D and trimming. The sample carries about 210,000 clones, approximately 90% recorded once. The V gene end was trimmed by 2 bases and the J gene end by 10 bases; junction bases not matched to a gene: 8. The CDR3 runs 13 residues. Germline CDR1 and CDR2: MNHEY and SMNVEV (reference sequence). Sequenced: peripheral blood. The sequence was obtained from a man between 25 and 39 years old with acute or convalescent COVID-19. The chain recombines TRBV27 with TRBJ2-7; 7 bases map to TRBD2. CDR3 nucleotides: TGTGCCAGCAGTTTAGGTCGCCTAGCGGTCCAGTACTTC. Protein product: CASSLGRLAVQYF.